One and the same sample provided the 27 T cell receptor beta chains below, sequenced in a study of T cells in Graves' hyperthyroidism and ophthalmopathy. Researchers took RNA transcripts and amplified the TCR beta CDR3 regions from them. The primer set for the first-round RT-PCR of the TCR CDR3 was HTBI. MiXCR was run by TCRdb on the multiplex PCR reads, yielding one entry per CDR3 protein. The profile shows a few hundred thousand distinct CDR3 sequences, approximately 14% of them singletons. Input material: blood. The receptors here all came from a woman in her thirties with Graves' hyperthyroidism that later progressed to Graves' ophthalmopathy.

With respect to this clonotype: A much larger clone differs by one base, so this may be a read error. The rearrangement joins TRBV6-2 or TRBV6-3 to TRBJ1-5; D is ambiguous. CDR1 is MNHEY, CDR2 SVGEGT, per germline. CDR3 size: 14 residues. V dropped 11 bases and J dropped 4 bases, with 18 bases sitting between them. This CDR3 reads CAGTTRQWNQPQHF. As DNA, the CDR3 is TGTGCCGGCACCACGAGGCAGTGGAATCAGCCCCAGCATTTT.

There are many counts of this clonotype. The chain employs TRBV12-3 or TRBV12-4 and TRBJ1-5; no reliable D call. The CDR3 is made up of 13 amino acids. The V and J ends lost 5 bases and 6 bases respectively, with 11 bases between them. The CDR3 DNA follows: TGTGCCAGCAGTCCTATGCTGGGTCAGCCCCAGCATTTT. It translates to CASSPMLGQPQHF.

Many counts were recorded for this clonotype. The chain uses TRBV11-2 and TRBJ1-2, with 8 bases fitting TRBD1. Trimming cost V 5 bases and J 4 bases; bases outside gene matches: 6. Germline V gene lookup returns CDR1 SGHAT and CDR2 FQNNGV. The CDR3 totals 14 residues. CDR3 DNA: TGTGCCAGCAGCATCCGGACAGGGATCTATGGCTACACCTTC. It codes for CASSIRTGIYGYTF.

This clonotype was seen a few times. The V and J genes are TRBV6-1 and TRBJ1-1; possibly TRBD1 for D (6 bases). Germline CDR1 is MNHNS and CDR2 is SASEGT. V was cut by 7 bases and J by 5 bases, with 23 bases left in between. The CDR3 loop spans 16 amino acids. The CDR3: CASTPWEGGGWTEAFF. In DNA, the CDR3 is TGTGCCAGCACCCCCTGGGAGGGGGGGGGTTGGACTGAAGCTTTCTTT.

In DNA, the CDR3 is TGTGCCAGCAGCGGGACGGAAGATAGCAATCAGCCCCAGCATTTT. Translating it yields CASSGTEDSNQPQHF. V and J are TRBV2 and TRBJ1-5; possible D gene TRBD1, 5 bases. CDR3 length: 15 amino acids. With 6 bases removed from V and 0 bases from J, the gap between germline ends came to 12 bases. Germline-derived CDR1 and CDR2 are SNHLY and FYNNEI.

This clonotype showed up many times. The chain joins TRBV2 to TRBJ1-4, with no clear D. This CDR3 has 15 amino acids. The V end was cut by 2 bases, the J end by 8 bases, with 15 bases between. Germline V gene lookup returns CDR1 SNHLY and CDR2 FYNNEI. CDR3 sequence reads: CASSERAGSGEKLFF. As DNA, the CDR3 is TGTGCCAGCAGTGAACGGGCCGGGAGTGGGGAAAAACTGTTTTTT.

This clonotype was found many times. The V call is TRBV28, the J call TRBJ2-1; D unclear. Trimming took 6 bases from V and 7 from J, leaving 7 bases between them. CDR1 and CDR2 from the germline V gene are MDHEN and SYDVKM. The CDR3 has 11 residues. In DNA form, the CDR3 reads TGTGCCAGCAGCTGGGCAAATGAGCAGTTCTTC. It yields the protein CASSWANEQFF.

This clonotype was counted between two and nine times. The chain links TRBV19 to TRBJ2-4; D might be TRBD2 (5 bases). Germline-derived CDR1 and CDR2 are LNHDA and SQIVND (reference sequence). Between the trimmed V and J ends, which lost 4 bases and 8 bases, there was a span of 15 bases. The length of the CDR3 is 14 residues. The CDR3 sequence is CASSTQGPRDIQYF. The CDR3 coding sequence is TGTGCCAGTAGTACCCAAGGGCCGAGGGACATTCAGTACTTC.

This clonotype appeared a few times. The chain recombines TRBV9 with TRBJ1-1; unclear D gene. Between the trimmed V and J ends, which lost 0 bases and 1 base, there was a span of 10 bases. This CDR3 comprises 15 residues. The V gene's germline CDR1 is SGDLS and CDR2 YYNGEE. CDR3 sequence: CASSVEEGRNTEAFF. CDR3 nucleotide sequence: TGTGCCAGCAGCGTAGAAGAGGGTCGGAACACTGAAGCTTTCTTT.

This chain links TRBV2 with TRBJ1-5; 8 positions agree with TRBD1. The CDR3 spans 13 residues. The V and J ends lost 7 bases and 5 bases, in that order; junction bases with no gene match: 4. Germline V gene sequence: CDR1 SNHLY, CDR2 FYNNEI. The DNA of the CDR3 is TGTGCCAGCATGGGGACAGGTCATCAGCCCCAGCATTTT. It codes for CASMGTGHQPQHF. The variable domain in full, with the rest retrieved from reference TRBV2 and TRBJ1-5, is EPEVTQTPSHQVTQMGQEVILRCVPISNHLYFYWYRQILGQKVEFLVSFYNNEISEKSEIFDDQFSVERPDGSNFTLKIRSTKLEDSAMYFCASMGTGHQPQHFGDGTRLSIL.

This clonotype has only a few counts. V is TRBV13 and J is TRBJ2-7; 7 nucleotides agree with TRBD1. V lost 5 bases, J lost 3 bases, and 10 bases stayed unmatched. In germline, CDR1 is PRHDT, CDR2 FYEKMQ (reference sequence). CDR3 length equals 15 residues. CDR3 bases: TGTGCCAGCAGCCTATCGCGTGACAGGGTCTACGAGCAGTACTTC. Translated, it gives CASSLSRDRVYEQYF. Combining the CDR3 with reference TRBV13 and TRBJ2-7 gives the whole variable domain AAGVIQSPRHLIKEKRETATLKCYPIPRHDTVYWYQQGPGQDPQFLISFYEKMQSDKGSIPDRFSAQQFSDYHSELNMSSLELGDSALYFCASSLSRDRVYEQYFGPGTRLTVT.

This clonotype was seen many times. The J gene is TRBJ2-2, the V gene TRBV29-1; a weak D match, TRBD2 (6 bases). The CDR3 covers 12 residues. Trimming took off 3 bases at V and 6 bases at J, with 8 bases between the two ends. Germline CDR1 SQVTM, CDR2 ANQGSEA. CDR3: CSVEGGPGELFF. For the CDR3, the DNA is TGCAGCGTTGAGGGAGGTCCCGGGGAGCTGTTTTTT.

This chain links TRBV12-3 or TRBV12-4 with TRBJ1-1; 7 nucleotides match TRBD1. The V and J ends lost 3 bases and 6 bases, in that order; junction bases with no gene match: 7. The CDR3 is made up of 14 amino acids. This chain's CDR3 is CASSLGGGGAEAFF. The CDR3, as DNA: TGTGCCAGCAGTTTGGGAGGGGGCGGCGCTGAAGCTTTCTTT.

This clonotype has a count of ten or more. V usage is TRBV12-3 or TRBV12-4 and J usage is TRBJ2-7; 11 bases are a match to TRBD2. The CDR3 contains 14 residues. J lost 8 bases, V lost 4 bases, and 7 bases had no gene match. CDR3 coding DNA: TGTGCCAGCAGTTCCGGGACTAGCGGTCAAAAGCAGTACTTC. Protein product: CASSSGTSGQKQYF.

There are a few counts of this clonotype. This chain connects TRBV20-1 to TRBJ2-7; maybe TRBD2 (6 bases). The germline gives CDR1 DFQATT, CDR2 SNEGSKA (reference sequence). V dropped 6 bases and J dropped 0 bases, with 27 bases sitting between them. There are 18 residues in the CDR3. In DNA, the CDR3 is TGCAGTGCCAAGAAAGAGAGCCCCCGGGACTTGTCCTCCTACGAGCAGTACTTC. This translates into CSAKKESPRDLSSYEQYF.

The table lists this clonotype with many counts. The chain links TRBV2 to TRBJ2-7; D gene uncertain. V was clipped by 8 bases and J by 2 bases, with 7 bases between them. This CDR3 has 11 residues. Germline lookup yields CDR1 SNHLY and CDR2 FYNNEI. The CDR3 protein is CASAQTYEQYF. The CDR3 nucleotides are TGTGCCAGCGCGCAGACCTACGAGCAGTACTTC.

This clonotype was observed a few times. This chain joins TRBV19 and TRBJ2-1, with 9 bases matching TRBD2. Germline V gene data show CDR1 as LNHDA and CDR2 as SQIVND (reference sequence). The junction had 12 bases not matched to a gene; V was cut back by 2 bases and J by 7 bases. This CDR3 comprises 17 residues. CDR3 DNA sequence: TGTGCCAGTAGTATACCCCCCCTAGCGGGGTTAGGGAATGAGCAGTTCTTC. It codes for CASSIPPLAGLGNEQFF.

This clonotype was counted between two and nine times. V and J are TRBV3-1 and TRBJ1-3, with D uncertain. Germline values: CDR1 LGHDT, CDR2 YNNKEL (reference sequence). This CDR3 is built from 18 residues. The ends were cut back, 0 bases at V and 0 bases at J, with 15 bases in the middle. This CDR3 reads CASSQERLPGSSGNTIYF. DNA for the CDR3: TGTGCCAGCAGCCAAGAACGATTACCTGGGTCCTCTGGAAACACCATATATTTT.

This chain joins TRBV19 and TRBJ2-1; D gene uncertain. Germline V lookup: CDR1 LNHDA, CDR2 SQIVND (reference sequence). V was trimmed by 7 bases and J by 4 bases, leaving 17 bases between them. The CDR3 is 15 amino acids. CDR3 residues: CASTGLAEQYNEQFF. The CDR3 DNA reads TGTGCCAGTACCGGGTTGGCGGAGCAGTACAATGAGCAGTTCTTC.

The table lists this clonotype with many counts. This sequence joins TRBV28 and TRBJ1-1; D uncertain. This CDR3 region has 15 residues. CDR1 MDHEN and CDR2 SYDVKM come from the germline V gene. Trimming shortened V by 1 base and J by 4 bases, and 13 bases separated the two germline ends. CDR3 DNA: TGTGCCAGCAGTTTATTAGAAGGCAAGGGCACTGAAGCTTTCTTT. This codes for CASSLLEGKGTEAFF.

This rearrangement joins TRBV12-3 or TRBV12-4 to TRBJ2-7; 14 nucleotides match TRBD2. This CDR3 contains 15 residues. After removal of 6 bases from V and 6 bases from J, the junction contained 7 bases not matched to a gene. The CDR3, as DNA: TGTGCCAGCAGCCAAGGACTAGCGGGAGGTAGCGAGCAGTACTTC. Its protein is CASSQGLAGGSEQYF.

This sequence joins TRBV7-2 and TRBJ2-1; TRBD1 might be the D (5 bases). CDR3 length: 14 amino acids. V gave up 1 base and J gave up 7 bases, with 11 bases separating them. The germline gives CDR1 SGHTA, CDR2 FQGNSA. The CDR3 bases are TGTGCCAGCAGCTTAGTAGGGGCGCTAAATGAGCAGTTCTTC. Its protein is CASSLVGALNEQFF.

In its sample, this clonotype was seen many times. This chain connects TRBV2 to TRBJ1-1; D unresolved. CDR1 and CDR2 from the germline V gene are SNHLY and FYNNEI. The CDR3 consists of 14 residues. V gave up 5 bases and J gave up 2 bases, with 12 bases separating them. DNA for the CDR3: TGTGCCAGCAGTAAAGAGGATTATAACACTGAAGCTTTCTTT. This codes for CASSKEDYNTEAFF.

CDR3 nucleotide sequence: TGTGCCAGCAGCGTAGGTAGTAGCGGGATGTACGAGCAGTACTTC. This codes for CASSVGSSGMYEQYF. This chain links TRBV9 with TRBJ2-7; 8 bases match TRBD2. The junction had 6 bases not matched to a gene; V was cut back by 0 bases and J by 4 bases. Germline values: CDR1 SGDLS, CDR2 YYNGEE. The CDR3 is 15 residues long.

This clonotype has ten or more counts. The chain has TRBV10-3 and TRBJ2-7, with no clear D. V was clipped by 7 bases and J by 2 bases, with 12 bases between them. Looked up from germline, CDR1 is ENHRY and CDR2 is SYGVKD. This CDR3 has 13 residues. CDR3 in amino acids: CAITGSGPYEQYF. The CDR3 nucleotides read TGTGCCATCACCGGCAGTGGACCCTACGAGCAGTACTTC.

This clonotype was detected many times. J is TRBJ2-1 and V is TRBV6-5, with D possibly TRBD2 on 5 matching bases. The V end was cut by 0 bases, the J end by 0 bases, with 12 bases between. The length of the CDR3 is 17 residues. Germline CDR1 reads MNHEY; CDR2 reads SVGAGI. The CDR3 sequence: CASSYSGRAGSYNEQFF. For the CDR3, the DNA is TGTGCCAGCAGTTACTCGGGTAGGGCGGGCTCCTACAATGAGCAGTTCTTC.

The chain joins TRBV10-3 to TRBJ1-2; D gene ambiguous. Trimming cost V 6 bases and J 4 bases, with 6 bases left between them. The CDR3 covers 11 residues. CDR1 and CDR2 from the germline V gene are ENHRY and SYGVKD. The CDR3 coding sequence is TGTGCCATCAGACAGACCTATGGCTACACCTTC. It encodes CAIRQTYGYTF.